This TCR beta chain stems from a study of OX40 agonist ivuxolimab in advanced cancers. Whole-study context: While on treatment, patients had intravenous ivuxolimab at 0.01 to 10 mg/kg every 2 weeks.

Study-wide findings and caveats: Clonal expansion was seen in CD4+ and CD8+ blood T cells by week 6 at 0.1 to 3.0 mg/kg. Expanded peripheral T-cell antigen specificity went undetermined.

Produced via immunoSEQ multiplex PCR; TCRdb's table is partial and in-frame only. The sample lists 55,000 to 85,000 clones, 92% occurring once. The length of the CDR3 is 13 residues. V was clipped by 3 bases and J by 4 bases, with 10 bases between them. CDR1 is MNHEY, CDR2 SVGAGI, per germline. This clone showed up just once. Its cognate antigen is unknown. The V call is TRBV6-5, the J call TRBJ2-7; D not resolved. This TCR was sampled from an adult with an advanced solid tumor such as melanoma, head and neck, liver or kidney cancer. Sequenced material: CD4+ or CD8+ T cells sorted from blood, taken in a trial of the OX40 agonist ivuxolimab. CDR3 protein: CASSYRELYEQYF. The CDR3 DNA reads as TGTGCCAGCAGTTATCGTGAGTTGTACGAGCAGTACTTC.